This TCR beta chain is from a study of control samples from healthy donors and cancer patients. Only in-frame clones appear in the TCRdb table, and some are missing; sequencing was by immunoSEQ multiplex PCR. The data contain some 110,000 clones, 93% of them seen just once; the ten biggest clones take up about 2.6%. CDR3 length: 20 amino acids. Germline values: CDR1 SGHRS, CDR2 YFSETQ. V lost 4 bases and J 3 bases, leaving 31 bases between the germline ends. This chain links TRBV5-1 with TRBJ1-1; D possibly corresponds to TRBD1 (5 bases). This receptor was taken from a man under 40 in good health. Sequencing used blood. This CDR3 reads CASSPKSGVGLTDSYTEAFF. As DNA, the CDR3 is TGCGCCAGCAGCCCAAAGTCGGGCGTAGGGCTGACAGACTCCTACACTGAAGCTTTCTTT.